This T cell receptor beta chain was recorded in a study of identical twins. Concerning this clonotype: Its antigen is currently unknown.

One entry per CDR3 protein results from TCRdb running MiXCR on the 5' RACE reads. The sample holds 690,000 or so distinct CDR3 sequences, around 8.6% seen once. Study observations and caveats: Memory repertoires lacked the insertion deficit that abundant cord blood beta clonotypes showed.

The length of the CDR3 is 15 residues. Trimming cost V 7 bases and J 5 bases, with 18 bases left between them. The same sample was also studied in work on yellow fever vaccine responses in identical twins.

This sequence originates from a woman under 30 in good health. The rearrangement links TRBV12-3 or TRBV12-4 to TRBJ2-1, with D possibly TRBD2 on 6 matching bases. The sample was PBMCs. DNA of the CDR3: TGTGCCAGCAACTCATTCGGAGGGCCAAACAATGAGCAGTTCTTC. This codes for CASNSFGGPNNEQFF.